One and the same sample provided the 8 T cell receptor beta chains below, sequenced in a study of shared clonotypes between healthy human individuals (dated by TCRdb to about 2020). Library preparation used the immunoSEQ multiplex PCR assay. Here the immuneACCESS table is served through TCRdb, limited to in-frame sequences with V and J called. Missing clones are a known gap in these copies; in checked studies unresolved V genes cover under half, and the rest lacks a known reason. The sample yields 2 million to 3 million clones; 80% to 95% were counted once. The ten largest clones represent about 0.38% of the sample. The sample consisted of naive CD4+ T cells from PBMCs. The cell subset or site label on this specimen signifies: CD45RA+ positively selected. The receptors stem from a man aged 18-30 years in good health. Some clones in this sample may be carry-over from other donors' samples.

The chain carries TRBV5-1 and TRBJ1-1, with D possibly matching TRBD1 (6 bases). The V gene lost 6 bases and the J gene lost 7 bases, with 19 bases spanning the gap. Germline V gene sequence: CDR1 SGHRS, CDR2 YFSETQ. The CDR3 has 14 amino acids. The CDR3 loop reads CASTYWGGRGEAFF. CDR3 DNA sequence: TGCGCCAGCACCTATTGGGGTGGCAGGGGTGAAGCTTTCTTT.

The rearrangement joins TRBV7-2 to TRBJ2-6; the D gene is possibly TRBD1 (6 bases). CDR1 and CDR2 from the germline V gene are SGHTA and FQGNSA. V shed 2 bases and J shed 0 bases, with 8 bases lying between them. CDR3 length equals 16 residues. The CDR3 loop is CASSLQGGSGANVLTF. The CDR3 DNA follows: TGTGCCAGCAGCTTACAAGGGGGCTCTGGGGCCAACGTCCTGACTTTC.

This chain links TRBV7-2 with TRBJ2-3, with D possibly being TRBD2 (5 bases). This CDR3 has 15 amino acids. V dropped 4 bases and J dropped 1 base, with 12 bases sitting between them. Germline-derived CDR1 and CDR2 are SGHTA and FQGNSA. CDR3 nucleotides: TGTGCCAGCAGCTCTCAACTAGTACGCACAGATACGCAGTATTTT. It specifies CASSSQLVRTDTQYF.

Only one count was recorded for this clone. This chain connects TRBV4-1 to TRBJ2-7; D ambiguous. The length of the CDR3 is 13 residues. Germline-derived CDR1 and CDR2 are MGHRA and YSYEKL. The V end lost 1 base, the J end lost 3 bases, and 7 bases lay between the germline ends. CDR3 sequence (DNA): TGCGCCAGCAGCCAAGCACTCGTCTACGAGCAGTACTTC. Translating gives CASSQALVYEQYF.

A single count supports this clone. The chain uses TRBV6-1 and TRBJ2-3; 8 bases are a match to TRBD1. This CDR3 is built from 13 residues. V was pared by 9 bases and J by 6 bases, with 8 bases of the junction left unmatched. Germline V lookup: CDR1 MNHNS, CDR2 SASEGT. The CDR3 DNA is TGTGCCAGTCGGTGGCAGGGGGCGGATACGCAGTATTTT. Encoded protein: CASRWQGADTQYF.

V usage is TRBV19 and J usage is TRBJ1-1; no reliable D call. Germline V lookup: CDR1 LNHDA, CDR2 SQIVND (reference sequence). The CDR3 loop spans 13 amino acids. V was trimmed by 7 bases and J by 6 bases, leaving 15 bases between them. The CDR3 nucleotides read TGTGCCAGTACCACTCTCGGGCATCCTGAAGCTTTCTTT. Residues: CASTTLGHPEAFF.

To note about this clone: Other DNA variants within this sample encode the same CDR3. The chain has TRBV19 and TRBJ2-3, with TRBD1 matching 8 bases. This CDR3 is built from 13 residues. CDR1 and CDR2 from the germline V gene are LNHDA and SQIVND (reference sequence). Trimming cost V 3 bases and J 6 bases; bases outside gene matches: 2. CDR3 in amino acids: CASSIQGADTQYF. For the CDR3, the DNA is TGTGCCAGTAGTATCCAGGGGGCCGATACGCAGTATTTT.

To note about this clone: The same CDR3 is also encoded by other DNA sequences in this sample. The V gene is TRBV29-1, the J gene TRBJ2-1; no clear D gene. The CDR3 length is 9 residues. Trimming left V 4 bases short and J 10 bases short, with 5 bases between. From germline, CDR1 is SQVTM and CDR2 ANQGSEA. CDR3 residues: CSVGREQFF. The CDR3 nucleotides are TGCAGCGTTGGACGGGAGCAGTTCTTC.